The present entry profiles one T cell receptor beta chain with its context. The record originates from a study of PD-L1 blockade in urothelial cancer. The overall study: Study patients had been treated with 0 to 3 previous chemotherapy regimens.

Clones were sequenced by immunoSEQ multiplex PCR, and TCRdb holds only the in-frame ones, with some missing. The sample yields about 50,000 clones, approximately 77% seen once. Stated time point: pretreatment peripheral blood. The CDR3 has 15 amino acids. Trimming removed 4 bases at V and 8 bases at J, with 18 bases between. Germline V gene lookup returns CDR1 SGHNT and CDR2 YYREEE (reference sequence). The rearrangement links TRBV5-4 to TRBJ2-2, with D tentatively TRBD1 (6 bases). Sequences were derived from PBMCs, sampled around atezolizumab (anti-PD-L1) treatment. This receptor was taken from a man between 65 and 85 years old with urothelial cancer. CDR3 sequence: CASSALDRTRGELFF. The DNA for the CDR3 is TGTGCCAGCAGCGCCCTAGACAGGACAAGAGGGGAGCTGTTTTTT.